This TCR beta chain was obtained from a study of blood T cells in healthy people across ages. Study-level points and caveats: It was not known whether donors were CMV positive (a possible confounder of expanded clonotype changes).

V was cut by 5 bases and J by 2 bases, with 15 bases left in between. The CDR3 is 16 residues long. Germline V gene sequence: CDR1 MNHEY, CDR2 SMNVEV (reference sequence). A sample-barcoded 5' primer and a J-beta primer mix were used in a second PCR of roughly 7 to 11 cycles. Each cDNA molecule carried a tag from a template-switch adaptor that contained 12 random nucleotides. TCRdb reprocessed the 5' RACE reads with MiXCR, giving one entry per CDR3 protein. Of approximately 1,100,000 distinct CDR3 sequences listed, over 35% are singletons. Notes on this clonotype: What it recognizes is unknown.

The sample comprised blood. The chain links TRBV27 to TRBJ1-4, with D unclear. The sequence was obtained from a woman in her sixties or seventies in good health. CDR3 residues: CASSPRPRTTNEKLFF. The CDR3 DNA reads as TGTGCCAGCAGTCCTCGGCCCCGGACTACTAATGAAAAACTGTTTTTT.